This T cell receptor (beta chain) is from a study of blood T cell repertoires in COVID-19. Seattle patient enrollment occurred during active infection, with longitudinal follow-up thereafter. Sequencing was performed with immunoSEQ multiplex PCR; in TCRdb, only in-frame clones are kept and a portion is missing. The data show about 64,000 clones, around 90% seen once. Germline V gene data show CDR1 as SGHAT and CDR2 as FQNNGV. The CDR3 has 15 residues. Unmatched junction bases numbered 14, after V lost 5 bases and J lost 9 bases. The sequence was collected from a woman aged 55-70 years with COVID-19, enrolled during active disease. This sequence joins TRBV11-2 and TRBJ2-3; TRBD2 matches at 7 bases. What was sequenced was peripheral blood. CDR3 residues: CASSPPGAGVETQYF. In DNA, the CDR3 is TGTGCCAGCAGCCCCCCGGGCGCGGGAGTTGAAACGCAGTATTTT.